This TCR beta chain was recovered during a study of T cell responses to AZD1222 COVID-19 vaccine. This table comes from immunoSEQ multiplex PCR, and its TCRdb copy is limited to in-frame clones, with some not included. This table holds 140,000 to 150,000 clones, approximately 92% found once. The germline V gene encodes CDR1 MNHEY and CDR2 SMNVEV (reference sequence). With V trimmed by 8 bases and J by 6 bases, 6 bases remained unmatched. This CDR3 has 12 amino acids. The V gene is TRBV27, the J gene TRBJ2-7; TRBD1 matches 8 bases. The material sequenced was peripheral blood, taken on day 0 of AZD1222 vaccination. The receptor was isolated from an adult in good health. In DNA form, the CDR3 reads TGTGCCAGCGGACAGGGCTATGGCGAGCAGTACTTC. Its protein is CASGQGYGEQYF.